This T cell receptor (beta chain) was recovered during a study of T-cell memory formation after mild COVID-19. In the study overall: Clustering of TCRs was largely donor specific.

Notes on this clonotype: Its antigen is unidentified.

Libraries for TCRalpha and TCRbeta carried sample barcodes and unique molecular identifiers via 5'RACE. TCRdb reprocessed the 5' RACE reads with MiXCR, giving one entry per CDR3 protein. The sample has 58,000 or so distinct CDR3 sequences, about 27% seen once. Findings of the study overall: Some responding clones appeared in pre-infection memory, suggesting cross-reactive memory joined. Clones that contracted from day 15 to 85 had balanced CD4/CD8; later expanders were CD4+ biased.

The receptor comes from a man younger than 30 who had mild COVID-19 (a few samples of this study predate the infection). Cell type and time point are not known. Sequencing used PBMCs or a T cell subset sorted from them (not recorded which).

The CDR3 protein is CASREGAGWSNNEKLFF. For the CDR3, the DNA is TGTGCCAGCAGGGAAGGGGCCGGCTGGTCGAATAATGAAAAACTGTTTTTT. The chain is built from TRBV7-9 and TRBJ1-4, with D perhaps matching TRBD1 (5 bases). Germline-derived CDR1 and CDR2 are SEHNR and FQNEAQ (reference sequence). Trimming stripped 6 bases from V and 4 bases from J, with 21 bases between. This CDR3 has 17 amino acids.